Each of the 6 T cell receptor beta chains below was sequenced from the same sample in a study of early T cells in non-severe SARS-CoV-2 infection. TCRdb re-called the 5' RACE reads through MiXCR, storing one row per CDR3 protein. The sample yields about 80,000 distinct CDR3 sequences, more than 10% seen once. The specimen was whole blood, collected at baseline. These receptors all come from an adult who was a healthcare worker with PCR-confirmed SARS-CoV-2 infection or an uninfected control (not recorded which). The donor label of this sample is uncertain.

This clonotype was counted only a few times. The chain combines TRBV10-3 with TRBJ2-7; D could derive from TRBD1 or TRBD2 (5 bases each). Per the germline V gene, CDR1 is ENHRY and CDR2 is SYGVKD. This CDR3 has 14 residues. The ends were cut back, 6 bases at V and 7 bases at J, with 19 bases in the middle. The CDR3 DNA sequence: TGTGCCATCAGCCCCGGGGCAGGCCTCGGGGAGCAGTACTTC. This sequence encodes CAISPGAGLGEQYF.

In this sample, this clonotype turned up a few times. The V call is TRBV6-5, the J call TRBJ2-5; D gene uncertain. This CDR3 has 14 residues. Germline CDR1 and CDR2: MNHEY and SVGAGI. Trimming took off 0 bases at V and 5 bases at J, with 10 bases between the two ends. The CDR3 spells CASSYSFTGETQYF. CDR3 coding DNA: TGTGCCAGCAGTTACTCGTTTACCGGGGAGACCCAGTACTTC.

The V gene is TRBV30, the J gene TRBJ1-5, with D perhaps matching TRBD1 (6 bases). The CDR3 runs 13 residues. The V end lost 4 bases, the J end lost 0 bases, and 7 bases lay between the germline ends. The germline CDR1 and CDR2 sequences are GTSNPN and SVGIG (reference sequence). The CDR3 loop is CAWNRASNQPQHF. CDR3 sequence (DNA): TGTGCCTGGAACAGGGCTAGCAATCAGCCCCAGCATTTT.

This CDR3 reads CASSFPAGGGGKNIQYF. CDR3 coding DNA: TGCGCCAGCAGCTTCCCAGCGGGAGGGGGTGGTAAAAACATTCAGTACTTC. V and J are TRBV5-1 and TRBJ2-4, with 10 bases fitting TRBD2. With V trimmed by 2 bases and J by 4 bases, 9 bases remained unmatched. The CDR3 contains 17 residues. Germline V CDR1 and CDR2: SGHRS, YFSETQ. Full variable domain (missing parts from reference TRBV5-1 and TRBJ2-4): KAGVTQTPRYLIKTRGQQVTLSCSPISGHRSVSWYQQTPGQGLQFLFEYFSETQRNKGNFPGRFSGRQFSNSRSEMNVSTLELGDSALYLCASSFPAGGGGKNIQYFGAGTRLSVL.

The table lists this clonotype with a few counts. The chain recombines TRBV10-2 with TRBJ1-4; D might be TRBD1 (5 bases). The V gene's germline CDR1 is WSHSY and CDR2 SAAADI. With 8 bases removed from V and 8 bases from J, the gap between germline ends came to 15 bases. The CDR3 length is 13 residues. The CDR3 loop is CASLEGRGEKLFF. In DNA form, the CDR3 reads TGCGCCAGCCTCGAGGGGCGAGGGGAAAAACTGTTTTTT.

The V call is TRBV27, the J call TRBJ2-3; 7 bases match TRBD2. Germline assignment: CDR1 MNHEY and CDR2 SMNVEV (reference sequence). V was clipped by 8 bases and J by 4 bases; unmatched bases: 18. The CDR3 sequence is 17 residues long. The CDR3 region has the DNA TGTGCCAGCTCCTTAAGGGGAGGACTAGGCCCTTCAGATACGCAGTATTTT. It encodes CASSLRGGLGPSDTQYF.